The 17 T cell receptor beta chains presented below share a single source sample, sequenced in a study of OX40 agonist ivuxolimab in advanced cancers. Clones were read by immunoSEQ multiplex PCR, and TCRdb kept only the in-frame ones, dropping some. The data contain about 36,000 clones, 65% to 85% of them singletons. The sample in question was CD4+ or CD8+ T cells sorted from blood, obtained in a trial of the OX40 agonist ivuxolimab. The receptors were sampled from an adult with an advanced solid tumor such as melanoma, head and neck, liver or kidney cancer.

The chain recombines TRBV6-1 with TRBJ1-5; D remains ambiguous. Trimming left V 2 bases short and J 6 bases short, with 8 bases between. This CDR3 has 13 amino acids. CDR1 is MNHNS, CDR2 SASEGT, per germline. The CDR3 DNA follows: TGTGCCAGCAGTGAATGGACGAGTCAGCCCCAGCATTTT. Translated, it gives CASSEWTSQPQHF.

The gene calls are TRBV19 and TRBJ1-1; perhaps TRBD1 as D (5 bases). Deletions cut 7 bases from V and 8 bases from J, with 11 bases between. The CDR3 has 11 residues. Germline V CDR1 and CDR2: LNHDA, SQIVND (reference sequence). CDR3 sequence: CASTQGSEAFF. The CDR3 coding sequence is TGTGCCAGTACCCAGGGCTCCGAAGCTTTCTTT.

This sequence joins TRBV30 and TRBJ1-4; possible D gene TRBD1, 6 bases. Deletions cut 5 bases from V and 8 bases from J, with 12 bases between. Germline CDR1 GTSNPN, CDR2 SVGIG (reference sequence). The CDR3 has 12 amino acids. This CDR3 is CAWGGAKEKLFF. In DNA, the CDR3 is TGTGCCTGGGGGGGGGCAAAAGAAAAACTGTTTTTT.

This clone was observed a few times. The chain uses TRBV19 and TRBJ2-3; D is possibly TRBD1 (7 bases). This CDR3 region has 14 residues. CDR1 and CDR2 (germline): LNHDA, SQIVND (reference sequence). V dropped 4 bases and J dropped 3 bases, with 11 bases sitting between them. CDR3 nucleotide sequence: TGTGCCAGTAGTAGCGGGGACAGAACAGATACGCAGTATTTT. The encoded protein is CASSSGDRTDTQYF.

The chain couples TRBV2 to TRBJ1-5; tentatively, D is TRBD1 (5 bases). The CDR3 runs to 15 residues. Trimming took 1 base from V and 0 from J, leaving 7 bases between them. Germline loops: CDR1 SNHLY, CDR2 FYNNEI. CDR3 residues: CASSEVGVSNQPQHF. DNA for the CDR3: TGTGCCAGCAGTGAAGTAGGGGTTAGCAATCAGCCCCAGCATTTT.

In its sample, this clone was seen once. J is TRBJ2-1 and V is TRBV25-1; D is unclear. Trimming removed 4 bases from V and 0 bases from J, with 13 bases in between. The CDR3 sequence is 16 residues long. Germline lookup yields CDR1 MGHDK and CDR2 SYGVNS. The CDR3 reads CASSGFGMGSYNEQFF. CDR3 coding DNA: TGTGCCAGCAGTGGTTTTGGAATGGGCTCCTACAATGAGCAGTTCTTC.

CDR3 in amino acids: CAWGRQGRYEQYF. The CDR3 DNA reads as TGTGCCTGGGGAAGACAGGGAAGGTACGAGCAGTACTTC. The chain has TRBV30 and TRBJ2-7, with 7 bases matching TRBD1. With V trimmed by 5 bases and J by 4 bases, 8 bases remained unmatched. This CDR3 comprises 13 residues. Looked up from germline, CDR1 is GTSNPN and CDR2 is SVGIG (reference sequence). Combining the CDR3 with reference TRBV30 and TRBJ2-7 gives the whole variable domain SQTIHQWPATLVQPVGSPLSLECTVEGTSNPNLYWYRQAAGRGLQLLFYSVGIGQISSEVPQNLSASRPQDRQFILSSKKLLLSDSGFYLCAWGRQGRYEQYFGPGTRLTVT.

The chain combines TRBV19 with TRBJ1-2, with D maybe TRBD1 (6 bases). CDR3 length: 15 residues. Germline values: CDR1 LNHDA, CDR2 SQIVND (reference sequence). Trimming left V 1 base short and J 3 bases short, with 12 bases between. The CDR3 region has the DNA TGTGCCAGTAGTATAGTGCGACAGGAGTACTATGGCTACACCTTC. Protein: CASSIVRQEYYGYTF.

This clone was detected a few times. The gene calls are TRBV30 and TRBJ1-6, with D tentatively TRBD1 (6 bases). Trimming pared 4 bases from V and 6 bases from J, leaving 10 bases between. The CDR3 runs to 13 residues. Germline CDR1 reads GTSNPN; CDR2 reads SVGIG (reference sequence). DNA for the CDR3: TGTGCCTGGATAGGACAGACTAATTCACCCCTCCACTTT. Its protein is CAWIGQTNSPLHF.

This rearrangement joins TRBV11-3 to TRBJ2-3; a weak D match, TRBD2 (7 bases). Per the germline V gene, CDR1 is SGHNT and CDR2 is YENEEA. CDR3 length: 16 residues. Trimming took 1 base from V and 1 from J, leaving 12 bases between them. The CDR3 coding sequence is TGTGCCAGCAGCTTAGTTGCGGGGGCTGGCACAGATACGCAGTATTTT. It is translated as CASSLVAGAGTDTQYF.

The sample holds a few counts of this clone. The genes are TRBV4-1 and TRBJ1-5; D gene ambiguous. V gave up 1 base and J gave up 2 bases, with 9 bases separating them. The CDR3 loop spans 15 amino acids. The germline V gene encodes CDR1 MGHRA and CDR2 YSYEKL. In DNA, the CDR3 is TGCGCCAGCAGCCAAGTGGGTTTGGGCAATCAGCCCCAGCATTTT. Amino acids: CASSQVGLGNQPQHF.

The CDR3, as DNA: TGTGCCAGCAGTGAAGCAGGTCTTACCCTCTATGAAAAACTGTTTTTT. Protein product: CASSEAGLTLYEKLFF. The rearrangement links TRBV6-1 to TRBJ1-4; D remains ambiguous. Trimming took off 0 bases at V and 6 bases at J, with 14 bases between the two ends. The CDR3 loop spans 16 amino acids. From germline, CDR1 is MNHNS and CDR2 SASEGT.

The table lists this clone with a few counts. The genes are TRBV29-1 and TRBJ1-1; 7 bases line up with TRBD1. Trimming took 8 bases from V and 0 from J; bases not matched to a gene: 6. The CDR3 is made up of 13 amino acids. Germline CDR1 SQVTM, CDR2 ANQGSEA. The CDR3 DNA reads as TGCAGCCTCATACAGGGGATGAACACTGAAGCTTTCTTT. It yields the protein CSLIQGMNTEAFF.

The genes are TRBV30 and TRBJ1-1; no clear D. The V and J ends lost 1 base and 7 bases respectively, with 10 bases between them. The CDR3 extends over 12 amino acids. The germline V gene encodes CDR1 GTSNPN and CDR2 SVGIG (reference sequence). CDR3 DNA sequence: TGTGCCTGGAGTGAAAGGGCGGTTGAAGCTTTCTTT. Encoded protein: CAWSERAVEAFF.

The rearrangement uses TRBV7-8 and TRBJ1-5; no clear D gene. The CDR3 is made up of 16 amino acids. Germline V gene lookup returns CDR1 SGHVS and CDR2 FQNEAQ. V lost 1 base and J 0 bases, leaving 10 bases between the germline ends. CDR3 bases: TGTGCCAGCAGCTTAGTGGGGTATGATAGCAATCAGCCCCAGCATTTT. Translated, it gives CASSLVGYDSNQPQHF.

J is TRBJ1-4 and V is TRBV16, with 7 bases fitting TRBD1. This CDR3 has 15 amino acids. Germline CDR1 and CDR2: KGHSY and FQNENV. J lost 1 base, V lost 4 bases, and 3 bases had no gene match. Here the CDR3 reads CASSPPGGTNEKLFF. The CDR3 DNA reads as TGTGCCAGCAGCCCACCAGGGGGAACTAATGAAAAACTGTTTTTT. The entire variable domain, with the rest obtained from reference TRBV16 and TRBJ1-4, is as follows: GEEVAQTPKHLVRGEGQKAKLYCAPIKGHSYVFWYQQVLKNEFKFLISFQNENVFDETGMPKERFSAKCLPNSPCSLEIQATKLEDSAVYFCASSPPGGTNEKLFFGSGTQLSVL.

This clone was observed a single time. The chain employs TRBV4-2 and TRBJ1-3, with 11 bases that match TRBD1. V gave up 0 bases and J gave up 4 bases; unmatched junction bases: 8. Germline V gene lookup returns CDR1 LGHNA and CDR2 YNFKEQ. The CDR3 has 18 amino acids. DNA for the CDR3: TGTGCCAGCAGCCAAGAAGGGACAGGGGGTCTGGGGGGAAACACCATATATTTT. Translated: CASSQEGTGGLGGNTIYF.